Below, one T cell receptor (beta chain) is given with its context. Its target is unknown. Through a sample-barcoded 5' primer and a J-beta primer mix, a second PCR was run for about 7 to 12 cycles. One entry per CDR3 protein results from TCRdb running MiXCR on the 5' RACE reads. The data contain about 640,000 distinct CDR3 sequences, under 70% of them singletons. This specimen belongs to a study of blood T cells in healthy people across ages. Findings of the study overall: Donor CMV status, an unknown factor, possibly confounded changes in expanded clonotypes.

Per sample, extraction of total RNA gave at least 5.5 micrograms in every case. CDR3 size: 12 residues. From germline, CDR1 is SQVTM and CDR2 ANQGSEA. The junction had 4 bases not matched to a gene; V was cut back by 5 bases and J by 4 bases. The gene calls are TRBV29-1 and TRBJ1-1; 7 bases are shared with TRBD1. The sequence came from a man between 60 and 70 years old in good health. Sequencing used blood. The CDR3 DNA reads TGCAGCGTTTGGACAGGACGCACTGAAGCTTTCTTT. As protein: CSVWTGRTEAFF.